This is a list of T cell receptor beta chains from one sample in a study of shared clonotypes between healthy human individuals. Sequencing used immunoSEQ multiplex PCR; TCRdb keeps in-frame clones, though not all of them. The sample consists of 750,000 to 1,000,000 clones, 80% to 95% of them appearing once. The sequencing sample was made of naive CD8+ T cells sorted from blood. These receptors were obtained from a young man in good health. Both conserved end residues are part of each CDR3. Fields, in order: J gene, V gene, clone size, D gene, CDR3 protein, CDR3 DNA. A D gene is named only where the DNA matches it firmly. The size field is filled for only some rows; it gives once, few, many or a size class.

TRBJ1-3 TRBV30 NA NA CAWATGNTIYF TGTGCCTGGGCTACAGGAAACACCATATATTTT
TRBJ2-7 TRBV28 NA NA CASNHNRVDEQYF TGTGCCAGCAACCATAATAGGGTAGACGAGCAGTACTTC
TRBJ2-3 TRBV5-6 NA NA CASSLEQQVTDTQYF TGTGCCAGCAGCTTGGAACAGCAGGTCACAGATACGCAGTATTTT
TRBJ2-2 TRBV9 NA TRBD2 CASSPGGGGELFF TGTGCCAGCAGCCCGGGCGGGGGCGGGGAGCTGTTTTTT
TRBJ2-7 TRBV7-9 NA TRBD1 CASSFTGRDRGLEQYF TGTGCCAGCAGCTTTACTGGCCGGGACAGGGGGCTTGAGCAGTACTTC
TRBJ2-7 TRBV10-3 NA NA CAISDPTQQYF TGTGCCATCAGTGACCCTACACAGCAGTACTTC
TRBJ2-2 TRBV5-4 NA NA CASSPRLHSTGELFF TGTGCCAGCAGCCCCAGGCTACATAGTACTGGGGAGCTGTTTTTT
TRBJ2-1 TRBV9 few NA CASSVGGGDEQFF TGTGCCAGCAGCGTAGGAGGGGGGGATGAGCAGTTCTTC
TRBJ2-2 TRBV27 once TRBD2 CASSATPSGPNTGELFF TGTGCCAGCAGTGCCACCCCTAGCGGGCCGAACACCGGGGAGCTGTTTTTT
TRBJ2-2 TRBV6-4 once NA CASSPNGMEAGGELFF TGTGCCAGCAGCCCCAACGGAATGGAGGCGGGCGGGGAGCTGTTTTTT
TRBJ2-7 TRBV7-9 NA NA CASSSLLVEVQKVYEQYF TGTGCCAGCAGTAGCCTGCTGGTCGAAGTTCAAAAGGTCTACGAGCAGTACTTC
TRBJ1-3 TRBV19 NA NA CASSGLRDSGNTIYF TGTGCCAGTAGTGGACTGAGGGACTCTGGAAACACCATATATTTT
TRBJ1-2 TRBV4-1 NA TRBD1 CASSPLRTGNYGYTF TGCGCCAGCAGCCCGCTCAGGACAGGGAACTATGGCTACACCTTC
TRBJ1-3 TRBV27 NA TRBD1 CASSFQGAPGNTIYF TGTGCCAGCAGTTTCCAGGGGGCCCCTGGAAACACCATATATTTT
TRBJ2-2 TRBV27 NA NA CASSLGGGGAGTGELFF TGTGCCAGCAGTTTAGGTGGAGGTGGGGCTGGCACCGGGGAGCTGTTTTTT
TRBJ2-3 TRBV30 NA TRBD2 CAWSALAGEVGDTQYF TGTGCCTGGAGTGCCCTTGCGGGAGAGGTTGGAGATACGCAGTATTTT
TRBJ1-1 TRBV6-1 NA NA CASSEVRARNTEAFF TGTGCCAGCAGTGAAGTCAGGGCGAGGAACACTGAAGCTTTCTTT
TRBJ1-2 TRBV19 NA NA CASSPTAGFYGYTF TGTGCCAGTAGTCCTACGGCCGGGTTCTATGGCTACACCTTC
TRBJ2-7 TRBV27 NA NA CASSPSRGSYEQYF TGTGCCAGCAGCCCAAGTCGGGGATCCTACGAGCAGTACTTC
TRBJ2-7 TRBV7-9 NA TRBD1 CASRDRSYEQYF TGTGCCAGCCGGGACAGATCCTACGAGCAGTACTTC
TRBJ1-3 TRBV27 NA NA CASSSSGYAGNTIYF TGTGCCAGCAGTTCCTCGGGTTACGCTGGAAACACCATATATTTT
TRBJ2-3 TRBV28 NA NA CASSSIRWTALTDTQYF TGTGCCAGCAGTTCTATCCGGTGGACAGCGCTCACAGATACGCAGTATTTT
TRBJ2-7 TRBV27 NA TRBD2 CASSPGLAGAYEQYF TGTGCCAGCAGTCCGGGACTAGCGGGAGCTTACGAGCAGTACTTC
TRBJ1-4 TRBV12-5 NA NA CASGLKCSPVAGEKLFF TGTGCTAGTGGTTTGAAATGTTCGCCTGTAGCTGGTGAAAAACTGTTTTTT
TRBJ1-5 TRBV5-6 NA NA CASSLSGQPQHF TGTGCCAGCAGCTTGTCTGGGCAGCCCCAGCATTTT
TRBJ1-4 TRBV7-9 NA TRBD1 CASSLWDSNEKLFF TGTGCCAGCAGCTTATGGGACAGTAATGAAAAACTGTTTTTT
TRBJ1-3 TRBV10-3 once NA CAISDVGGGNTIYF TGTGCCATCAGTGACGTTGGGGGTGGAAACACCATATATTTT
TRBJ2-7 TRBV19 NA TRBD1 CASSARDRVYEQYF TGTGCCAGTAGTGCACGGGACAGGGTCTACGAGCAGTACTTC
TRBJ2-1 TRBV9 NA TRBD2 CASSGTSGRADEQFF TGTGCCAGCAGCGGGACTAGCGGGAGGGCCGATGAGCAGTTCTTC
TRBJ2-1 TRBV14 NA NA CASSLQAASSYNEQFF TGTGCCAGCAGCCTTCAAGCGGCTAGCTCCTACAATGAGCAGTTCTTC
TRBJ2-7 TRBV5-4 NA TRBD1 CASSLDRGQNEQYF TGTGCCAGCAGCTTGGACAGGGGGCAGAACGAGCAGTACTTC
TRBJ2-5 TRBV7-8 NA TRBD2 CASSLLAGGPETQYF TGTGCCAGCAGCTTATTAGCGGGAGGGCCAGAGACCCAGTACTTC
TRBJ2-2 TRBV7-9 NA NA CASSSGQILTGELFF TGTGCCAGCAGCTCGGGACAAATCCTCACCGGGGAGCTGTTTTTT
TRBJ2-5 TRBV4-1 NA NA CASSQVLSVETQYF TGCGCCAGCAGCCAAGTCCTCTCGGTAGAGACCCAGTACTTC
TRBJ2-7 TRBV15 NA NA CATSTESGSYEQYF TGTGCCACCAGCACAGAAAGCGGATCCTACGAGCAGTACTTC
TRBJ1-2 TRBV19 NA NA CASSHFNPRAGTETYGYTF TGTGCCAGTAGCCACTTCAACCCCCGGGCCGGGACGGAGACTTATGGCTACACCTTC
TRBJ2-1 TRBV5-6 NA TRBD1 CASSLWGQGAYEQFF TGTGCCAGCAGCTTATGGGGACAGGGGGCGTATGAGCAGTTCTTC
TRBJ2-2 TRBV28 NA NA CASSFTGLITGELFF TGTGCCAGCAGTTTTACAGGGTTGATCACCGGGGAGCTGTTTTTT
TRBJ1-1 TRBV7-9 NA NA CASVWGADTEAFF TGTGCCAGTGTTTGGGGGGCTGACACTGAAGCTTTCTTT
TRBJ2-2 TRBV27 once NA CASSLMGPGELFF TGTGCCAGCAGTTTAATGGGTCCCGGGGAGCTGTTTTTT
TRBJ2-7 TRBV6-5 NA NA CASRPGRETPYEQYF TGTGCCAGCAGGCCGGGCAGGGAAACTCCCTACGAGCAGTACTTC
TRBJ2-5 TRBV5-6 NA NA CASSLGTGQLETQYF TGTGCCAGCAGCTTGGGGACCGGGCAGTTAGAGACCCAGTACTTC
TRBJ1-2 TRBV10-1 NA NA CASSESGRQDNYGYTF TGCGCCAGCAGTGAGTCGGGACGGCAGGACAACTATGGCTACACCTTC
TRBJ2-7 TRBV28 NA TRBD1 CASSSRQGVSEQYF TGTGCCAGCAGTTCGCGACAGGGGGTAAGCGAGCAGTACTTC
TRBJ2-5 TRBV6-5 NA TRBD2 CASSPGLAGEGTQYF TGTGCCAGCAGTCCTGGACTAGCGGGAGAAGGGACCCAGTACTTC
TRBJ2-2 TRBV27 NA NA CASSLQYTGELFF TGTGCCAGCAGTCTCCAATACACCGGGGAGCTGTTTTTT
TRBJ2-3 TRBV4-1 NA NA CASSHLARELQNTQYF TGCGCCAGCAGCCACCTCGCACGGGAGCTGCAAAATACGCAGTATTTT
TRBJ2-1 TRBV30 few NA CAWSPGMYNEQFF TGTGCCTGGAGTCCAGGGATGTACAATGAGCAGTTCTTC
TRBJ2-7 TRBV7-2 NA NA CASSYPPGGYEQYF TGTGCCAGCAGCTACCCCCCTGGCGGCTACGAGCAGTACTTC
TRBJ1-3 TRBV2 NA NA CASSLGPSGNTIYF TGTGCCAGCAGTCTCGGACCCTCTGGAAACACCATATATTTT
TRBJ1-3 TRBV29-1 NA NA CSVKDILGNTIYF TGCAGCGTTAAAGACATATTGGGAAACACCATATATTTT
TRBJ1-5 TRBV27 NA TRBD1 CAKKGGGTGLQPQHF TGTGCCAAAAAGGGAGGCGGGACAGGGCTTCAGCCCCAGCATTTT
TRBJ2-1 TRBV9 NA TRBD2 CASSGTGGINEQFF TGTGCCAGCAGCGGCACGGGAGGTATCAATGAGCAGTTCTTC
TRBJ2-5 TRBV7-6 few TRBD1 CASSVGHRGQETQYF TGTGCCAGCAGCGTGGGACACAGGGGGCAGGAGACCCAGTACTTC
TRBJ2-7 TRBV27 NA NA CASSTTENGLNYYEQYF TGTGCCAGCAGCACCACAGAGAACGGCCTCAATTACTACGAGCAGTACTTC